Below are 32 T cell receptor beta chains sequenced from a single sample in a study of neurological immune-mediated disorders. Each CDR3 protein is one row after TCRdb ran MiXCR on the 5' RACE reads. The sample carries approximately 74,000 distinct CDR3 sequences, 9.4% recorded once. The specimen sequenced was PBMCs. These receptors all stem from a man over 45 in good health.

This clonotype was detected only a few times. This chain uses TRBV6-5 with TRBJ1-3; D is ambiguous. Germline-derived CDR1 and CDR2 are MNHEY and SVGAGI. Trimming removed 6 bases from V and 0 bases from J, with 3 bases in between. The length of the CDR3 is 12 residues. The CDR3 DNA sequence: TGTGCCAGCAGGAACTCTGGAAACACCATATATTTT. Its protein product is CASRNSGNTIYF.

The genes are TRBV5-1 and TRBJ2-3; TRBD2 matches at 12 bases. Per the germline V gene, CDR1 is SGHRS and CDR2 is YFSETQ. CDR3 length: 15 residues. V lost 0 bases to trimming and J lost 7 bases; unmatched junction nucleotides: 3. This chain's CDR3 is CASSLGTSGINTQYF. The CDR3 nucleotides are TGCGCCAGCAGCTTGGGGACTAGCGGGATTAATACGCAGTATTTT.

The sample holds many counts of this clonotype. V is TRBV7-3 and J is TRBJ1-4, with 7 positions matching TRBD1. Germline-derived CDR1 and CDR2 are SGHTA and FQGTGA. Unmatched junction bases numbered 11, after V lost 6 bases and J lost 4 bases. The CDR3 contains 16 residues. DNA for the CDR3: TGTGCCAGCAGAAGATTTCCGGGACAGTTTAATGAAAAACTGTTTTTT. It encodes CASRRFPGQFNEKLFF.

The V call is TRBV29-1, the J call TRBJ2-3; D is possibly TRBD2 (5 bases). The germline gives CDR1 SQVTM, CDR2 ANQGSEA. Trimming left V 2 bases short and J 0 bases short, with 9 bases between. The CDR3 consists of 14 residues. This chain's CDR3 is CSVELALSTDTQYF. CDR3 coding DNA: TGCAGCGTTGAACTAGCCCTTAGCACAGATACGCAGTATTTT.

This clonotype was counted at least ten times. This rearrangement joins TRBV19 to TRBJ1-5, with a tentative D call TRBD1 (5 bases). V lost 6 bases, J lost 6 bases, and 18 bases lay in between. CDR3 size: 15 residues. Germline lookup yields CDR1 LNHDA and CDR2 SQIVND (reference sequence). CDR3 in amino acids: CASRTVKGPAQPQHF. The CDR3, as DNA: TGTGCCAGTAGGACTGTAAAGGGACCGGCTCAGCCCCAGCATTTT.

This clonotype was observed many times. J is TRBJ2-7 and V is TRBV7-2, with a tentative D call TRBD1 (6 bases). Germline loops: CDR1 SGHTA, CDR2 FQGNSA. This CDR3 has 12 amino acids. Trimming shortened V by 5 bases and J by 3 bases, and 8 bases separated the two germline ends. CDR3 coding DNA: TGTGCCAGCAGCAGGGACATCTACGAGCAGTACTTC. It yields the protein CASSRDIYEQYF.

This clonotype was counted at least ten times. The rearrangement links TRBV5-6 to TRBJ1-6, with D unresolved. Per the germline V gene, CDR1 is SGHDT and CDR2 is YYEEEE. V lost 0 bases, J lost 14 bases, and 12 bases lay in between. This CDR3 has 13 amino acids. CDR3 loop: CASSLVVEAALHF. The CDR3, as DNA: TGTGCCAGCAGCTTGGTTGTGGAGGCGGCCCTCCACTTT.

This clonotype occurred many times. Germline and junction disagree at one end, which may indicate a read error. The rearrangement uses TRBV7-3 and TRBJ2-1; 7 nucleotides line up with TRBD2. The V gene's germline CDR1 is SGHTA and CDR2 FQGTGA. There are 15 residues in the CDR3. CDR3 DNA: TGTGCCAGCAGCTTAGTTGGGGCGGGGGTGGCTACCCTGCGGTTC. Its protein product is CASSLVGAGVATLRF.

This clonotype was found many times. This chain links TRBV6-5 with TRBJ2-3, with D tentatively TRBD1 (5 bases). The germline gives CDR1 MNHEY, CDR2 SVGAGI. The CDR3 covers 18 residues. The V end lost 0 bases, the J end lost 7 bases, and 23 bases lay between the germline ends. CDR3 nucleotide sequence: TGTGCCAGCAGTTACTCCACCGCAGGGTTTGGGCCATCTAATACGCAGTATTTT. Translation: CASSYSTAGFGPSNTQYF.

This clonotype was counted between two and nine times. V gene TRBV7-2 combines with J gene TRBJ1-2; no firm D call. Per germline, CDR1 SGHTA and CDR2 FQGNSA. The CDR3 extends over 11 amino acids. With 11 bases removed from V and 7 bases from J, the gap between germline ends came to 14 bases. The CDR3 spells CARKGRFGYTF. The CDR3 DNA is TGTGCCCGGAAGGGTAGATTTGGCTACACCTTC.

This clonotype was recorded many times. This chain joins TRBV20-1 and TRBJ2-1; D not certain. The CDR3 runs to 16 residues. The V gene lost 2 bases and the J gene lost 0 bases, with 14 bases spanning the gap. Per germline, CDR1 DFQATT and CDR2 SNEGSKA (reference sequence). The CDR3 nucleotides read TGCAGTGCTAGATCTGGACGGGCGAGCTCCTACAATGAGCAGTTCTTC. It encodes CSARSGRASSYNEQFF.

This clonotype was recorded many times. V and J are TRBV6-6 and TRBJ1-2, with D unresolved. The CDR3 runs to 13 residues. Per the germline V gene, CDR1 is MNHNY and CDR2 is SVGAGI (reference sequence). Trimming removed 2 bases at V and 3 bases at J, with 7 bases between. Here the CDR3 reads CASSYRRDYGYTF. As DNA, the CDR3 is TGTGCCAGCAGTTACCGACGGGACTATGGCTACACCTTC.

This clonotype was counted at least ten times. The chain is built from TRBV4-2 and TRBJ1-6; 8 bases match TRBD1. The trim removed 2 bases at V and 7 bases at J, leaving 10 bases unmatched. Germline V CDR1 and CDR2: LGHNA, YNFKEQ. CDR3 length: 17 residues. As DNA, the CDR3 is TGTGCCAGCAGCCAACGAGGACAGGGTCTCGGGAATTCACCCCTCCACTTT. Its protein product is CASSQRGQGLGNSPLHF.

This clonotype was counted ten times or more. The chain is built from TRBV7-2 and TRBJ2-2, with 12 positions matching TRBD2. Trimming cost V 1 base and J 5 bases; bases outside gene matches: 5. The CDR3 loop spans 17 amino acids. Germline assignment: CDR1 SGHTA and CDR2 FQGNSA. Here the CDR3 DNA reads TGTGCCAGCAGCTTAGTCGTGCTAGCGGGGGGGACCGGGGAGCTGTTTTTT. Amino acid sequence: CASSLVVLAGGTGELFF.

This clonotype was observed at least ten times. The chain recombines TRBV2 with TRBJ2-4; 9 bases agree with TRBD1. V shed 6 bases and J 7 bases; nucleotides not matched to a gene: 10. The CDR3 totals 15 residues. Germline CDR1 is SNHLY and CDR2 is FYNNEI. The CDR3 is CASSRTGDSGNIQYF. The CDR3 DNA reads TGTGCCAGCAGCCGGACAGGGGATTCGGGGAACATTCAGTACTTC.

This clonotype was observed at least ten times. CDR3 DNA sequence: TGTGCCAGCAGCTCCCCCGGGACAGCCTACGAGCAGTACTTC. Translating gives CASSSPGTAYEQYF. This rearrangement joins TRBV12-3 or TRBV12-4 to TRBJ2-7; TRBD1 matches at 7 bases. Trimming removed 6 bases from V and 2 bases from J; junction bases left unmatched: 7. The CDR3 has 14 amino acids.

The CDR3 reads CASSLDVEQFF. The CDR3 DNA follows: TGCGCCAGCAGCCTCGATGTTGAGCAGTTCTTC. The rearrangement uses TRBV5-1 and TRBJ2-1; D is unclear. The CDR3 covers 11 residues. Trimming took off 4 bases at V and 9 bases at J, with 8 bases between the two ends. Per the germline V gene, CDR1 is SGHRS and CDR2 is YFSETQ.

This clonotype was seen at least ten times. The chain carries TRBV20-1 and TRBJ2-1; 10 bases agree with TRBD2. The CDR3 totals 14 residues. CDR1 and CDR2 from the germline V gene are DFQATT and SNEGSKA (reference sequence). The V and J ends lost 3 bases and 5 bases, in that order; junction bases with no gene match: 4. In DNA, the CDR3 is TGCAGTGCTAGTGCTAGCGGGGGCAACAATGAGCAGTTCTTC. Protein: CSASASGGNNEQFF.

This clonotype was detected many times. The chain joins TRBV20-1 to TRBJ1-2; TRBD1 matches 11 bases. The CDR3 extends over 15 amino acids. J lost 8 bases, V lost 2 bases, and 10 bases had no gene match. Germline assignment: CDR1 DFQATT and CDR2 SNEGSKA (reference sequence). The CDR3 DNA reads TGCAGTGCTAGAACTATAGGACAGGGGGCGAGAGGCTACACCTTC. Translated: CSARTIGQGARGYTF.

This clonotype has ten or more counts. The V call is TRBV6-5, the J call TRBJ2-7; possibly TRBD1 or TRBD2 for D (5 bases each). The germline V gene encodes CDR1 MNHEY and CDR2 SVGAGI. V was shortened by 6 bases and J by 0 bases, with 12 bases between the two germline ends. This CDR3 comprises 14 residues. The CDR3 spells CASRWGLSSYEQYF. The CDR3 nucleotides read TGTGCCAGCAGGTGGGGGTTAAGCTCCTACGAGCAGTACTTC.

Many counts were recorded for this clonotype. The chain uses TRBV3-1 and TRBJ1-3; D ambiguous. Trimming took off 4 bases at V and 0 bases at J, with 7 bases between the two ends. Germline lookup yields CDR1 LGHDT and CDR2 YNNKEL (reference sequence). The CDR3 extends over 14 amino acids. In DNA form, the CDR3 reads TGTGCCAGCAGCCGGGCCGGCTCTGGAAACACCATATATTTT. This codes for CASSRAGSGNTIYF.

This clonotype was seen repeatedly, ten times or more. The gene calls are TRBV5-1 and TRBJ1-4, with 7 bases fitting TRBD1. CDR1 SGHRS and CDR2 YFSETQ come from the germline V gene. The CDR3 runs to 14 residues. The V and J ends lost 4 bases and 3 bases, in that order; junction bases with no gene match: 3. CDR3 bases: TGCGCCAGCAGCCCGGGACAGCCTAATGAAAAACTGTTTTTT. As protein: CASSPGQPNEKLFF.

Ten or more counts support this clonotype. This chain links TRBV5-1 with TRBJ2-7, with D maybe TRBD2 (5 bases). CDR3 length: 15 residues. Trimming removed 2 bases at V and 0 bases at J, with 12 bases between. Looked up from germline, CDR1 is SGHRS and CDR2 is YFSETQ. For the CDR3, the DNA is TGCGCCAGCAGCTTTTCGGGGTTAAGCTCCTACGAGCAGTACTTC. Amino acid sequence: CASSFSGLSSYEQYF.

This clonotype was observed at least ten times. The chain uses TRBV9 and TRBJ1-4, with D possibly being TRBD1 (6 bases). This CDR3 has 18 amino acids. Trimming cost V 0 bases and J 0 bases, with 15 bases left between them. From germline, CDR1 is SGDLS and CDR2 YYNGEE. The chain's CDR3 is CASSVGVGASATNEKLFF. The CDR3 coding sequence is TGTGCCAGCAGCGTAGGCGTGGGGGCGTCTGCAACTAATGAAAAACTGTTTTTT.

In its sample, this clonotype was seen a few times. One base away lies a much larger clone, so this may be a sequencing read error. The V call is TRBV3-1, the J call TRBJ1-1, with D perhaps TRBD1 (5 bases). This CDR3 contains 14 residues. V lost 4 bases and J 6 bases, leaving 15 bases between the germline ends. In germline, CDR1 is LGHDT, CDR2 YNNKEL (reference sequence). The CDR3 nucleotides read TGTGCCAGCAGCCCCCTAGCGGGACGGCCTGAAGCTTTCTTT. Translating gives CASSPLAGRPEAFF.

In this sample, this clonotype turned up many times. The V gene is TRBV4-1, the J gene TRBJ2-5; 8 bases agree with TRBD2. The V gene end was trimmed by 0 bases and the J gene end by 1 base; junction bases not matched to a gene: 7. The CDR3 runs to 17 residues. The V gene's germline CDR1 is MGHRA and CDR2 YSYEKL. The CDR3 DNA is TGCGCCAGCAGCCAAGATTTAGCGCTAGCGGGCCAAGAGACCCAGTACTTC. It codes for CASSQDLALAGQETQYF.

This clonotype was counted ten times or more. This chain uses TRBV20-1 with TRBJ2-3; D possibly corresponds to TRBD2 (5 bases). V lost 0 bases and J lost 2, with 12 bases in between. The CDR3 has 15 residues. Germline V gives CDR1 DFQATT, CDR2 SNEGSKA (reference sequence). The CDR3 nucleotides are TGCAGTGCTAGAGATCAGAGGGCTAACACAGATACGCAGTATTTT. Its protein is CSARDQRANTDTQYF.

This clonotype has a count of ten or more. This rearrangement joins TRBV5-1 to TRBJ2-1, with 10 bases lining up with TRBD1. V trimming: 2 bases; J trimming: 6 bases; junction bases outside the gene matches: 5. The length of the CDR3 is 15 residues. The germline CDR1 and CDR2 sequences are SGHRS and YFSETQ. The CDR3 here is CASSLGTGALNEQFF. DNA of the CDR3: TGCGCCAGCAGCTTAGGGACAGGGGCGCTCAATGAGCAGTTCTTC.

This clonotype came up many times. The chain recombines TRBV5-1 with TRBJ2-7, with TRBD1 matching over 7 bases. CDR3 size: 14 residues. With V trimmed by 1 base and J by 5 bases, 6 bases remained unmatched. Germline CDR1 is SGHRS and CDR2 is YFSETQ. The chain's CDR3 is CASSLRDRAHEQYF. CDR3 coding DNA: TGCGCCAGCAGCTTGCGAGACAGGGCCCACGAGCAGTACTTC.

This clonotype was seen a few times. The chain's CDR3 is CASSLRTSGTNEQFF. The CDR3 DNA is TGTGCCAGCAGCTTACGGACTAGCGGGACCAATGAGCAGTTCTTC. The genes are TRBV7-2 and TRBJ2-1; 12 bases are shared with TRBD2. CDR1 and CDR2 (germline): SGHTA, FQGNSA. V shed 2 bases, J shed 6 bases, and the junction held 2 bases outside the gene matches. The CDR3 contains 15 residues.

Many counts were recorded for this clonotype. The chain couples TRBV7-2 to TRBJ2-5; TRBD2 might be the D (6 bases). From germline, CDR1 is SGHTA and CDR2 FQGNSA. The length of the CDR3 is 14 residues. Trimming removed 5 bases from V and 5 bases from J, with 15 bases in between. The CDR3 loop reads CASSLRTKWETQYF. CDR3 DNA: TGTGCCAGCAGCCTCCGGACTAAGTGGGAGACCCAGTACTTC. The variable domain in full, completed from reference TRBV7-2 and TRBJ2-5, reads GAGVSQSPSNKVTEKGKDVELRCDPISGHTALYWYRQSLGQGLEFLIYFQGNSAPDKSGLPSDRFSAERTGGSVSTLTIQRTQQEDSAVYLCASSLRTKWETQYFGPGTRLLVL.

In its sample, this clonotype was seen many times. J is TRBJ2-3 and V is TRBV20-1; D not certain. Trimming removed 3 bases from V and 6 bases from J, with 10 bases in between. Germline V CDR1 and CDR2: DFQATT, SNEGSKA (reference sequence). The CDR3 has 12 residues. In nucleotides, the CDR3 is TGCAGTGCTAGCCCCCGTGGGGATACGCAGTATTTT. Translating it yields CSASPRGDTQYF.